One and the same sample provided the 3 T cell receptor beta chains below, sequenced in a study of T-cell memory formation after mild COVID-19. TCRdb reprocessed the 5' RACE reads via MiXCR and lists one record per CDR3 protein. The table shows 250,000 to 300,000 distinct CDR3 sequences, with about 17% occurring only once. The sequencing sample was made of PBMCs or a T cell subset sorted from them (not recorded which). These TCRs come from a man in his late teens or twenties who had mild COVID-19 (a few samples of this study predate the infection). Cell type and time point are not known.

This clonotype was seen a handful of times. One end of the junction is discordant with germline, which a read error may explain. This chain's CDR3 is CASSPDRVGLVF. DNA of the CDR3: TGTGCCAGCAGTCCCGACAGGGTCGGGTTGGTTTTT. The V gene is TRBV6-5, the J gene TRBJ1-4, with 7 positions matching TRBD1. Germline CDR1 MNHEY, CDR2 SVGAGI. This CDR3 is built from 12 residues.

This clonotype has only a few counts. The rearrangement links TRBV27 to TRBJ1-2, with D tentatively TRBD1 (6 bases). CDR1 is MNHEY, CDR2 SMNVEV, per germline (reference sequence). CDR3 length equals 14 residues. V gave up 2 bases and J gave up 4 bases, with 11 bases separating them. The CDR3 here is CASSLLPGAYGYTF. The CDR3 bases are TGTGCCAGCAGTTTACTTCCGGGGGCCTATGGCTACACCTTC.

This chain links TRBV27 with TRBJ2-7; D ambiguous. V lost 11 bases and J lost 0, with 17 bases in between. This CDR3 contains 14 residues. Germline values: CDR1 MNHEY, CDR2 SMNVEV (reference sequence). CDR3 sequence (DNA): TGTGCCTCAAAGGACCGCCCGGGCTCCTACGAGCAGTACGTC. This translates into CASKDRPGSYEQYV.